Below, one T cell receptor (beta chain) is given with its context. Its antigen is currently unknown. These data belong to a study of neoadjuvant nivolumab and ipilimumab in lung cancer. Study-wide results and limits: From pretherapy to surgery, tumor richness and clonality rose with dual therapy.

Sequenced by immunoSEQ multiplex PCR; TCRdb stores in-frame clones only, minus some. The profile shows over 45,000 clones, around 88% of them singletons. This CDR3 has 16 residues. Germline V lookup: CDR1 MGHDK, CDR2 SYGVNS. V lost 2 bases to trimming and J lost 2 bases, with 13 bases between them. The rearrangement links TRBV25-1 to TRBJ2-1; the D gene is possibly TRBD1 (5 bases). This receptor was identified in an adult with non-small cell lung cancer. Some clones in this sample may be carry-over from other donors' samples. This specimen consisted of blood, obtained before neoadjuvant nivolumab, alone or with ipilimumab. The CDR3 DNA follows: TGTGCCAGCAGTGAACATCAGGGTCCAACCTACAATGAGCAGTTCTTC. This gives the protein CASSEHQGPTYNEQFF.